Below, one T cell receptor beta chain is given with its context. The data were obtained in a study of siplizumab effects on memory and regulatory T cells. The CDR3 covers 15 residues. Between the trimmed V and J ends, which lost 3 bases and 0 bases, there was a span of 11 bases. Germline values: CDR1 MNHEY, CDR2 SMNVEV (reference sequence). Clones were read by immunoSEQ multiplex PCR, and TCRdb kept only the in-frame ones, dropping some. Of roughly 97,000 clones in the sample, over 90% were seen once. V is TRBV27 and J is TRBJ1-2; D call uncertain. Sequencing was performed on Tregs sorted from blood. The clonotype originates from a human donor in good health. The DNA for the CDR3 is TGTGCCAGCAGTTTTATCGGCCTGTCTAACTATGGCTACACCTTC. Its protein is CASSFIGLSNYGYTF.